Listed below are T cell receptor beta chains from one sample, sequenced in a study of T cell responses to AZD1222 COVID-19 vaccine. Clones were read by immunoSEQ multiplex PCR, and TCRdb kept only the in-frame ones, dropping some. The sample carries more than 95,000 clones, 70% to 85% recorded once. This specimen was peripheral blood, taken 28 days after the second AZD1222 dose. These receptors were obtained from an adult who received the AZD1222 COVID-19 vaccine. CDR3s include the opening cysteine and the closing phenylalanine or tryptophan. Fields, in order: J gene, V gene, D gene, clone size, CDR3 DNA, CDR3 protein. D genes are given only for firm matches. The size entry is marked missing in some rows and otherwise reads once, few, many or a size class.

TRBJ1-1	TRBV5-6	TRBD1	.	TGTGCCAGCAGCTTGGTTGGCCAGGGGGCATACACTGAAGCTTTCTTT	CASSLVGQGAYTEAFF
TRBJ2-7	TRBV3-1/TRBV3-2	.	.	TGTGCCAGCAGCCCGACGAGCTCCTACGAGCAGTACTTC	CASSPTSSYEQYF
TRBJ1-2	TRBV10-3	.	few	TGTGCCATCACTCTTATGGCCCAATATGGCTACACCTTC	CAITLMAQYGYTF
TRBJ1-2	TRBV6-5	TRBD1	.	TGTGCCAGCAGTTACTGGGGGACAGGGGATGATGGCTACACCTTC	CASSYWGTGDDGYTF
TRBJ1-2	TRBV27	.	.	TGTGCCAGCAGTTTAGGGGGATATTATGGCTACACCTTC	CASSLGGYYGYTF
TRBJ1-1	TRBV19	.	.	TGTGCCAGTCATGAACAGGGTGGGACTGAAGCTTTCTTT	CASHEQGGTEAFF
TRBJ2-5	TRBV18	TRBD1	once	TGTGCCAGCTCATCAAATCCCGGGACAGCGGAGACCCAGTACTTC	CASSSNPGTAETQYF
TRBJ2-3	TRBV5-5	.	once	TGTGCCAGCAGCCTGGGGGTCGGGGTTAGCACAGATACGCAGTATTTT	CASSLGVGVSTDTQYF
TRBJ2-2	TRBV7-2	TRBD1	.	TGTGCCAGCAGCCGCCGGGGACAGGGGGCATGGACCGGGGAGCTGTTTTTT	CASSRRGQGAWTGELFF
TRBJ2-7	TRBV18	TRBD1	.	TGTGCCAGCTCACCGCTGGGACAGGGGGACTACGAGCAGTACTTC	CASSPLGQGDYEQYF
TRBJ2-6	TRBV2	TRBD1	.	TGTGCCAGTCGCGAGGGGACAGGGATTGGGGCCAACGTCCTGACTTTC	CASREGTGIGANVLTF
TRBJ1-2	TRBV14	.	few	TGTGCCAGCAGCCTCTTATCGGACCTTAACTATGGCTACACCTTC	CASSLLSDLNYGYTF
TRBJ2-7	TRBV3-1/TRBV3-2	.	.	TGTGCCAGCAGCCGAAGCTGGGGGGGCCATAACTACGAGCAGTACTTC	CASSRSWGGHNYEQYF
TRBJ2-7	TRBV6-2/TRBV6-3	TRBD2	.	TGTGCCAGCAGCCGCTTGCGGGGGGTCTACGAGCAGTACTTC	CASSRLRGVYEQYF
TRBJ1-6	TRBV6-5	.	.	TGTGCCAGCAGTTTTAGGAGTAATAATTCACCCCTCCACTTT	CASSFRSNNSPLHF
TRBJ2-5	TRBV7-2	.	.	TGTGCCAGCAGCCCTCGTCAGGGGAGCGAGACCCAGTACTTC	CASSPRQGSETQYF
TRBJ2-1	TRBV12-3/TRBV12-4	.	.	TGTGCCAGCAGCCTGGGGCCCGCCACTGAGCAGTTCTTC	CASSLGPATEQFF
TRBJ2-7	TRBV28	.	.	TGTGCCAGCAGTTTTGGGGGGCTAGCGGATTACGAGCAGTACTTC	CASSFGGLADYEQYF
TRBJ1-4	TRBV19	.	.	TGTGCCAGTAGTATAGTGGCGTCGAGTCCCGAAAAACTGTTTTTT	CASSIVASSPEKLFF
TRBJ1-5	TRBV28	.	.	TGTGCCAGCAGTTTGCCCCCACGACAGGAACAGCCCCAGCATTTT	CASSLPPRQEQPQHF
TRBJ2-7	TRBV2	.	.	TGTGCCAGCAGTGAAGCGACGGGGGCGTCCCACGAGCAGTACTTC	CASSEATGASHEQYF
TRBJ1-2	TRBV6-5	.	.	TGTGCCAGCAGTTACTTCCGGGCAGCTAACTATGGCTACACCTTC	CASSYFRAANYGYTF
TRBJ1-1	TRBV19	.	once	TGTGCCAGTAGTATTATAGGGCTCGCTGAAGCTTTCTTT	CASSIIGLAEAFF
TRBJ1-1	TRBV10-3	.	.	TGTGCCATCAGTGAAAGTGCAGGGACGGGGGATGAAGCTTTCTTT	CAISESAGTGDEAFF
TRBJ1-2	TRBV25-1	TRBD1	.	TGTGCCAGCTCGACAGGGAGTGTCACTTATGGCTACACCTTC	CASSTGSVTYGYTF
TRBJ1-2	TRBV28	.	.	TGTGCCAGCAGCCCACGTACTCTTCGCGGCTACACCTTC	CASSPRTLRGYTF
TRBJ1-1	TRBV4-3	.	.	TGCGCCAGCAGCCAAGGGAGAGGACTGAACACTGAAGCTTTCTTT	CASSQGRGLNTEAFF
TRBJ2-7	TRBV2	.	.	TGTGCCAGCAAAAATGACCCCTACGAGCAGTACTTC	CASKNDPYEQYF
TRBJ1-6	TRBV6-5	.	.	TGTGCCAGCAGTTATCAGGGGTTGGGTTCACCCCTCCACTTT	CASSYQGLGSPLHF